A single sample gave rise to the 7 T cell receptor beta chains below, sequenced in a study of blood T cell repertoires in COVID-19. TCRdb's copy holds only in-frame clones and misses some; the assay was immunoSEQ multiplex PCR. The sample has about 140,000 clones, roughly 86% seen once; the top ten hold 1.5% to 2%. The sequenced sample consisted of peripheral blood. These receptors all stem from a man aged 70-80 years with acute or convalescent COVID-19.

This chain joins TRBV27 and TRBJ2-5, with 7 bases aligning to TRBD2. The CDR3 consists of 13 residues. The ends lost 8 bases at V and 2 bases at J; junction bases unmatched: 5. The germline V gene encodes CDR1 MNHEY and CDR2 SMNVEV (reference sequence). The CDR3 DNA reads TGTGCCAGCGGGCGGGAGTATCAAGAGACCCAGTACTTC. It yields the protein CASGREYQETQYF.

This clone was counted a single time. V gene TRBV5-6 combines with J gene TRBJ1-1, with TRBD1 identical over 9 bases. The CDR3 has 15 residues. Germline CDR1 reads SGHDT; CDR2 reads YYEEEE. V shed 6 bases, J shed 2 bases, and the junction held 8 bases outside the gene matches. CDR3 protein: CASTSTGQGNTEAFF. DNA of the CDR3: TGTGCCAGCACCAGTACGGGACAGGGAAACACTGAAGCTTTCTTT.

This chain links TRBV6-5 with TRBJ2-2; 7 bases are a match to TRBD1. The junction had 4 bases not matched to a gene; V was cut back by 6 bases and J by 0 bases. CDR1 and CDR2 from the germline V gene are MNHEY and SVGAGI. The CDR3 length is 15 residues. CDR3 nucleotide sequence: TGTGCCAGCAGGCGACAGGGCACGAACACCGGGGAGCTGTTTTTT. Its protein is CASRRQGTNTGELFF.

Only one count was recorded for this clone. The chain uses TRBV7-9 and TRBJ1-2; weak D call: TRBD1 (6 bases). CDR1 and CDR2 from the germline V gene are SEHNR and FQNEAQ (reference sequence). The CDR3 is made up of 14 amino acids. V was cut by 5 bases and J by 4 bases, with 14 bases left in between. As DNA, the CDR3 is TGTGCCAGCAGCCACAGGGATCCGATCTATGGCTACACCTTC. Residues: CASSHRDPIYGYTF.

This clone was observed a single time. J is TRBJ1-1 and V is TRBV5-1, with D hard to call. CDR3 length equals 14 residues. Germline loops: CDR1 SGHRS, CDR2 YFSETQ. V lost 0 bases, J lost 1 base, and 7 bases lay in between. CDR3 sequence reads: CASSLAPGNTEAFF. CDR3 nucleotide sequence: TGCGCCAGCAGCTTGGCCCCGGGGAACACTGAAGCTTTCTTT.

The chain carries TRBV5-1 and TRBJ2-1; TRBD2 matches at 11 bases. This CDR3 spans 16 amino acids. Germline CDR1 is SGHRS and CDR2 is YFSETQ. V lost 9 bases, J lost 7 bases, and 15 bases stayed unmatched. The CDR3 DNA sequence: TGCGCCACCAAAGGGCTAGCGGGAGGCCAAGGGAATGAGCAGTTCTTC. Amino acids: CATKGLAGGQGNEQFF.

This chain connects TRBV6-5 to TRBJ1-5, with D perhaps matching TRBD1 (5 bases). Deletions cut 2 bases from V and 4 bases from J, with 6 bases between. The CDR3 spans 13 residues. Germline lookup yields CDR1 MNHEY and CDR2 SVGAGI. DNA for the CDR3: TGTGCCAGCAGTTACGGGGGGAATCAGCCCCAGCATTTT. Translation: CASSYGGNQPQHF.